This entry lists 26 T cell receptor beta chains sequenced from one sample in a study of tissue T cells after allogeneic stem cell transplantation. Time point in this sample: mouse harvest day 14 after allogeneic transplant. The graft held 10^6 splenic CD5+ T cells and 10^7 T-cell-depleted bone marrow cells. Libraries were prepared by immunoSEQ multiplex PCR; TCRdb keeps only in-frame clonotypes and omits some of them. Of more than 6,000 clones listed, about a third were seen once; the top ten hold roughly 5.8%. The sample comprised skin. These receptors were taken from a female BALB/c mouse given C57BL/6 T cells with graft-versus-host disease after an allogeneic hematopoietic cell transplant.

To note about this clone: Mouse gene names and germline throughout. Read data end 1 residue before the CDR3 end; the end is taken from the germline J gene. The chain uses TRBV2 and TRBJ2-3, with 9 positions matching TRBD1. The V gene end was trimmed by 1 base and the J gene end by 5 bases; junction bases not matched to a gene: 1. CDR3 size: 14 residues. Germline V CDR1 and CDR2: LGHNA, YSYQKL. The CDR3 loop is CASSQGTGEETLYF. The DNA read from the CDR3 is TGTGCCAGCAGCCAAGGGACAGGGGAAGAAACGCTGTAT.

For this clone: Gene names denote mouse genes. The sequence runs out 1 residue before the end of the CDR3; the remainder is reconstructed from the germline J gene. The genes are TRBV23 and TRBJ2-5; the D call TRBD1 from the table was never checked on the DNA. CDR3 length: 13 amino acids. Germline CDR1 KGHTA, CDR2 FQNQQP. The CDR3 DNA, read in part, is TGCTCCAGCAGAACAGGGTTCCAAGACACCCAGTAC. This translates into CSSRTGFQDTQY. The CDR3 as a whole reads CSSRTGFQDTQYF.

This clone showed up just once. Gene names refer to mouse genes. The read ends 1 residue early relative to the CDR3; the germline J gene fills the gap. The chain uses TRBV13-1 and TRBJ2-5, with TRBD2 matching over 10 bases. V lost 3 bases and J lost 0; bases outside the gene matches: 10. The CDR3 runs to 18 residues. CDR1 is NSHNY and CDR2 is SYGAGN in the germline V gene. Partial CDR3 DNA: TGTGCCAGCAGTGTATCCACTGGGGGGGGATTTAACCAAGACACCCAGTAC. Translation: CASSVSTGGGFNQDTQY. The entire CDR3 reads CASSVSTGGGFNQDTQYF.

For this clone: Gene names and germline match the mouse. The read ends 1 residue shy of where the CDR3 ends; the end is completed using the germline J gene. The rearrangement links TRBV26 to TRBJ1-5; D remains unclear. CDR3 length: 14 amino acids. Trimming left V 5 bases short and J 0 bases short, with 8 bases between. CDR1 is KGHPV and CDR2 is FQNQEV in the germline V gene (reference sequence). CDR3 bases read: TGTGCCAGCAGTAGACAAATTAACAACCAGGCTCCGCTT. This sequence encodes CASSRQINNQAPL. The whole CDR3 protein is CASSRQINNQAPLF.

As concerns this clone: The genes are named according to mouse. The CDR3 end lies 1 residue beyond the end of the read and is filled in from the germline J gene. This chain joins TRBV14 and TRBJ1-1, with no clear D. The CDR3 contains 13 residues. V lost 1 base, J lost 0 bases, and 4 bases lay in between. Germline V lookup: CDR1 SGHDT, CDR2 FRDEAV. This chain's CDR3 is CASSFGTNTEVFF. Partial CDR3 DNA: TGTGCCAGCAGTTTCGGGACAAACACAGAAGTCTTC.

Comments on this clone: Germline and genes: mouse. Sequencing ends 1 residue short of the CDR3 end; the germline J gene provides the rest. V usage is TRBV12-2 and J usage is TRBJ1-2; a possible D gene is TRBD1 (6 bases). V lost 3 bases and J lost 1, with 14 bases in between. Per the germline V gene, CDR1 is SGHLS and CDR2 is HYDKME. This CDR3 spans 15 amino acids. Incomplete CDR3 DNA: TGTGCCAGCTCTTCCTACAGGGAGGTAAACTCCGACTACACC. Its translation is CASSSYREVNSDYT. The entire CDR3 is CASSSYREVNSDYTF.

With regard to this clone: Mouse gene names and germline throughout. The read ends 1 residue before the CDR3 terminus; that terminus is restored from the germline J gene. The rearrangement links TRBV19 to TRBJ1-4; D possibly corresponds to TRBD1 (6 bases). CDR1 and CDR2 (germline): FNHDT, SITEND (reference sequence). Trimming left V 2 bases short and J 5 bases short, with 13 bases between. CDR3 length equals 15 residues. The CDR3 sequence is CASSIYGTINERLFF. The CDR3 DNA, read in part, is TGTGCCAGCAGTATTTATGGGACAATTAACGAAAGATTATTT.

This clone is medium-sized within its sample. Gene names and germline refer to mouse. The CDR3 is cut off 1 residue early in the read; its end comes from the germline J gene. The V call is TRBV13-1, the J call TRBJ1-2, with 11 nucleotides matching TRBD1. J was trimmed by 2 bases and V by 3 bases; bases with no gene match: 0. Germline V lookup: CDR1 NSHNY, CDR2 SYGAGN. The CDR3 contains 14 residues. The CDR3 bases that were read are TGTGCCAGCAGTGGGGACAGGGGGAACTCCGACTACACC. Protein: CASSGDRGNSDYT. The full CDR3 sequence reads CASSGDRGNSDYTF.

As for this clone: Germline and genes: mouse. The read ends 1 residue early relative to the CDR3; the germline J gene fills the gap. The chain couples TRBV26 to TRBJ2-3; TRBD1 is a possible D gene (5 bases). Trimming shortened V by 4 bases and J by 0 bases, and 8 bases separated the two germline ends. Germline assignment: CDR1 KGHPV and CDR2 FQNQEV (reference sequence). The CDR3 is 14 amino acids. The DNA read from the CDR3 is TGTGCCAGCAGTCGGACAATTAGTGCAGAAACGCTGTAT. Protein product: CASSRTISAETLY. In full, the CDR3 reads CASSRTISAETLYF.

In its sample, this clone ranks as medium-sized (0.01 to 0.1%). The germline and genes are mouse ones. The read is 1 residue too short to cover the CDR3 end, so that end is filled in from the germline J gene. The gene calls are TRBV26 and TRBJ1-4, with TRBD1 as a possible D gene (5 bases). Germline V gene lookup returns CDR1 KGHPV and CDR2 FQNQEV (reference sequence). The V end was cut by 6 bases, the J end by 4 bases, with 9 bases between. The CDR3 extends over 13 amino acids. This CDR3 is CASSPGLNERLFF. CDR3 DNA, as far as it was read: TGTGCCAGCAGCCCGGGACTCAACGAAAGATTATTT.

In this sample, this clone turned up a few times. Each gene name is a mouse one. The read terminates 1 residue ahead of where the CDR3 ends, so the germline J gene completes it. The chain has TRBV13-3 and TRBJ2-7, with 9 bases aligning to TRBD1. This CDR3 comprises 12 residues. V trimming: 7 bases; J trimming: 7 bases; junction bases outside the gene matches: 6. From germline, CDR1 is NNHDY and CDR2 SYVADS. CDR3 sequence reads: CASSGQGREQYF. The sequenced part of the CDR3 DNA is TGTGCCAGCTCGGGACAGGGACGGGAACAGTAC.

This clone is judged medium-sized. Gene labels here are mouse ones. The read falls 1 residue short of the CDR3 end, and the missing part is taken from the germline J gene. The chain couples TRBV3 to TRBJ2-7; 10 nucleotides align to TRBD2. The CDR3 has 13 amino acids. Germline CDR1 and CDR2: SNHLY and FYNGKV (reference sequence). J was trimmed by 6 bases and V by 4 bases; bases with no gene match: 3. CDR3 DNA (partial): TGTGCCAGCAGCTCCGGACTGGGGGCTGAACAGTAC. This sequence encodes CASSSGLGAEQY. The full CDR3 is CASSSGLGAEQYF.

For this clone: The gene symbols are mouse symbols. From the germline J gene comes the end of the CDR3, since the read stops 1 residue before it. The chain carries TRBV13-3 and TRBJ2-7, with D unresolved. CDR1 and CDR2 (germline): NNHDY, SYVADS. V lost 0 bases, J lost 4 bases, and 8 bases lay in between. This CDR3 has 13 amino acids. The CDR3 DNA, read in part, is TGTGCCAGCAGTGATGAACGCGGTTATGAACAGTAC. The encoded protein is CASSDERGYEQY. The CDR3 in full is CASSDERGYEQYF.

Sample share makes this clone medium-sized. Genes and germline come from the mouse. Coverage ceases 1 residue before the CDR3 finishes, and the germline J gene fills in the end. The rearrangement joins TRBV26 to TRBJ1-6; the D gene is possibly TRBD1 (5 bases). TRBJ1-6 is an ORF; its function is uncertain. Per germline, CDR1 KGHPV and CDR2 FQNQEV (reference sequence). V was clipped by 5 bases and J by 3 bases, with 8 bases between them. The CDR3 consists of 14 residues. The sequenced CDR3 bases are TGTGCCAGCAGTTCGGACAACTATAATTCGCCCCTCTAC. It translates to CASSSDNYNSPLY. The CDR3 in full is CASSSDNYNSPLYF.

The sample holds a few counts of this clone. All gene names here are mouse names. Here the CDR3 reads CASSLSGRGTEVFF. CDR3 bases read: TGTGCCAGCAGTCTGTCAGGGAGAGGCACAGAAGTCTTC. The chain combines TRBV26 with TRBJ1-1; D gene unclear. The DNA ends 1 residue before the CDR3 does, and the rest of the CDR3 is filled in from the germline J gene. The CDR3 runs 14 residues. Germline V gene data show CDR1 as KGHPV and CDR2 as FQNQEV (reference sequence). Trimming shortened V by 0 bases and J by 4 bases, and 9 bases separated the two germline ends.

In regard to this clone: Gene names follow the mouse nomenclature. The read ends 1 residue shy of where the CDR3 ends; the end is completed using the germline J gene. Other DNA sequences in this sample translate to the same CDR3. This chain uses TRBV26 with TRBJ2-5; 10 nucleotides match TRBD1. V dropped 2 bases and J dropped 4; count of bases not matched to a gene: 0. There are 14 residues in the CDR3. Per the germline V gene, CDR1 is KGHPV and CDR2 is FQNQEV (reference sequence). CDR3: CASSLGTGEDTQYF. Incomplete CDR3 DNA: TGTGCCAGCAGTCTGGGGACAGGGGAAGACACCCAGTAC.

A remark on this clone: The germline and genes are mouse ones. The read terminates 1 residue ahead of where the CDR3 ends, so the germline J gene completes it. The gene calls are TRBV31 and TRBJ1-6; D is undetermined. TRBJ1-6 is an open reading frame whose function is uncertain. This CDR3 contains 13 residues. The V end was cut by 0 bases, the J end by 3 bases, with 3 bases between. The germline CDR1 and CDR2 sequences are GKSSPN and SITVG. The CDR3 sequence: CAWSLVYNSPLYF. The sequenced part of the CDR3 DNA is TGTGCCTGGAGTCTAGTCTATAATTCGCCCCTCTAC.

By sample share, this clone is medium-sized (0.01 to 0.1%). The gene names here belong to mouse. The read stops 1 residue short of the end of the CDR3; the missing end is completed from the germline J gene. The genes are TRBV26 and TRBJ2-7, with TRBD1 identical over 7 bases. CDR1 KGHPV and CDR2 FQNQEV come from the germline V gene (reference sequence). Germline trimming cut 5 bases from V and 0 bases from J; bases unmatched to any gene: 4. The CDR3 length is 14 residues. The CDR3 bases that were read are TGTGCCAGCAGTGGACAGGTTCTCTCCTATGAACAGTAC. Protein product: CASSGQVLSYEQY. The CDR3 as a whole reads CASSGQVLSYEQYF.

Turning to this clone: A single base separates this from a much larger clone, so it may be a read error. Gene labels here are mouse ones. The DNA ends 1 residue before the CDR3 does, and the rest of the CDR3 is filled in from the germline J gene. The rearrangement uses TRBV26 and TRBJ1-4; no reliable D call. Germline CDR1 KGHPV, CDR2 FQNQEV (reference sequence). V was trimmed by 6 bases and J by 0 bases, leaving 8 bases between them. This CDR3 is built from 14 residues. The CDR3 protein is CASRRQISNERLFF. The covered CDR3 bases are TGTGCCAGCAGGCGACAAATTTCCAACGAAAGATTATTT.

Of note for this clone: The gene symbols are mouse symbols. The read terminates 1 residue before the CDR3 end, so the remaining end is supplied by the germline J gene. The chain links TRBV21 to TRBJ1-1; D gene unclear. TRBV21 is reported as an ORF; its role is uncertain. V was trimmed by 3 bases and J by 2 bases, leaving 4 bases between them. The CDR3 length is 12 residues. CDR3 in amino acids: CASSQGNTEVFF. The DNA read from the CDR3 is TGTGCTAGCAGTCAGGGCAACACAGAAGTCTTC.

As to this clone: Germline and genes here are mouse. The sequenced fragment ends 1 residue before the CDR3 boundary, so the rest is inferred from the germline J gene. The chain has TRBV1 and TRBJ2-7; D is perhaps TRBD2 (7 bases). V was cut by 0 bases and J by 3 bases, with 12 bases left in between. Germline V gene lookup returns CDR1 NSQYPW and CDR2 LRSPGD (reference sequence). This CDR3 comprises 15 residues. The CDR3 spells CTCSADGGGHYEQYF. CDR3 DNA (partial): TGCACCTGCAGTGCAGATGGTGGGGGGCACTATGAACAGTAC.

On this clone: Genes here carry mouse names. The read gets to within 1 residue of the CDR3 end, and the germline J gene fills in the rest. J is TRBJ1-3 and V is TRBV3; D is ambiguous. Germline CDR1 reads SNHLY; CDR2 reads FYNGKV (reference sequence). The V gene lost 6 bases and the J gene lost 0 bases, with 9 bases spanning the gap. The CDR3 contains 14 residues. The CDR3 loop is CASRDQISGNTLYF. CDR3 DNA (partial): TGTGCCAGCAGGGACCAAATTTCTGGAAATACGCTCTAT.

A word on this clone: Mouse gene names apply. The read falls 1 residue short of the CDR3 end, and the missing part is taken from the germline J gene. The J gene is TRBJ2-4, the V gene TRBV26; D gene uncertain. Trimming took off 4 bases at V and 1 base at J, with 6 bases between the two ends. The length of the CDR3 is 13 residues. The germline V gene encodes CDR1 KGHPV and CDR2 FQNQEV (reference sequence). The CDR3 bases that were read are TGTGCCAGCAGTCGGCCGGGTCAAAACACCTTGTAC. Its protein is CASSRPGQNTLY. The complete CDR3 protein is CASSRPGQNTLYF. Full variable domain (missing parts from reference TRBV26 and TRBJ2-4): NSKVIQTPRYLVKGQGQKAKMRCIPEKGHPVVFWYQQNKNNEFKFLINFQNQEVLQQIDMTEKRFSAECPSNSPCSLEIQSSEAGDSALYLCASSRPGQNTLYFGAGTRLSVL.

Worth noting for this clone: Gene names and germline match the mouse. Read sequence stops 1 residue before the CDR3 end, and the germline J gene provides the missing end. V and J are TRBV3 and TRBJ2-7; 7 nucleotides agree with TRBD2. The CDR3 loop spans 15 amino acids. In germline, CDR1 is SNHLY, CDR2 FYNGKV (reference sequence). J was trimmed by 0 bases and V by 1 base; bases with no gene match: 3. This CDR3 reads CASSLGWGSSYEQYF. The sequenced CDR3 bases are TGTGCCAGCAGCTTAGGCTGGGGGAGCTCCTATGAACAGTAC. The full variable domain, in which reference TRBV3 and TRBJ2-7 provide the parts outside the CDR3, is GPKVLQIPSHQIIDMGQMVTLNCDPVSNHLYFYWYKQILGQQMEFLVNFYNGKVMEKSKLFKDQFSVERPDGSYFTLKIQPTALEDSAVYFCASSLGWGSSYEQYFGPGTRLTVL.

In regard to this clone: Germline and genes: mouse. CDR3 DNA, as far as it was read: TGTGCCAGCAGTCTGTCGACAACCAACGAAAGATTATTT. This translates into CASSLSTTNERLF. The whole CDR3 is CASSLSTTNERLFF. This sequence joins TRBV26 and TRBJ1-4; D ambiguous. The missing CDR3 end, 1 residue past where the read stops, is filled in from the germline J gene. The CDR3 totals 14 residues. The V gene lost 0 bases and the J gene lost 3 bases, with 5 bases spanning the gap. The germline gives CDR1 KGHPV, CDR2 FQNQEV (reference sequence).

As regards this clone: Mouse gene names and germline throughout. The read stops 1 residue short of the end of the CDR3; the missing end is completed from the germline J gene. The chain combines TRBV1 with TRBJ2-2; 9 nucleotides line up with TRBD2. J lost 5 bases, V lost 0 bases, and 1 base had no gene match. The CDR3 is 15 residues long. Germline V CDR1 and CDR2: NSQYPW, LRSPGD (reference sequence). Incomplete CDR3 DNA: TGCACCTGCAGTGCAGACTGGGGGGGTACCGGGCAGCTCTAC. This gives the protein CTCSADWGGTGQLY. Given in full, the CDR3 is CTCSADWGGTGQLYF.